The 19 T cell receptor beta chains given below trace back to one sample, sequenced in a study of radiotherapy plus CTLA-4 blockade in lung cancer. Assay: immunoSEQ multiplex PCR; the TCRdb copy retains only in-frame clones and omits some. This sample has 80,000 to 95,000 clones; about four fifths occur once, and the top ten carry roughly 24%. The sample in question was peripheral blood, obtained from a patient treated with radiotherapy plus ipilimumab. All receptors come from a human donor with non-small cell lung cancer that progressed on radiotherapy plus ipilimumab.

J is TRBJ1-2 and V is TRBV28, with D perhaps TRBD1 (6 bases). Trimming cost V 0 bases and J 1 base, with 12 bases left between them. Germline values: CDR1 MDHEN, CDR2 SYDVKM. The CDR3 is 16 residues long. CDR3: CASSLWDSVRNYGYTF. The CDR3 DNA sequence: TGTGCCAGCAGTTTATGGGACAGCGTCCGTAACTATGGCTACACCTTC.

The V gene is TRBV11-3, the J gene TRBJ2-5; D gene ambiguous. The germline V gene encodes CDR1 SGHNT and CDR2 YENEEA. Trimming took 5 bases from V and 0 from J, leaving 7 bases between them. The CDR3 spans 13 residues. This chain's CDR3 is CASSPGDQETQYF. Written as DNA, the CDR3 is TGTGCCAGCAGCCCTGGAGACCAAGAGACCCAGTACTTC.

This clone appeared a single time. V is TRBV19 and J is TRBJ2-2; 11 positions match TRBD2. The CDR3 runs to 16 residues. After removal of 7 bases from V and 6 bases from J, the junction contained 10 bases not matched to a gene. In germline, CDR1 is LNHDA, CDR2 SQIVND (reference sequence). CDR3 in DNA: TGTGCCAGTAAAAAAATAGCGGGAGGGCCAGCCGGGGAGCTGTTTTTT. Its translation is CASKKIAGGPAGELFF.

This chain connects TRBV27 to TRBJ2-7, with TRBD1 matching over 8 bases. V shed 4 bases and J 6 bases; nucleotides not matched to a gene: 2. Germline CDR1 reads MNHEY; CDR2 reads SMNVEV (reference sequence). The CDR3 sequence is 12 residues long. In nucleotides, the CDR3 is TGTGCCAGCAGTTCGACAGGGGCCGAGCAGTACTTC. It codes for CASSSTGAEQYF.

For the CDR3, the DNA is TGTGCCAGCAGCTCTCGGACTAGCGGGAGTCAAGAGACCCAGTACTTC. This sequence encodes CASSSRTSGSQETQYF. The chain has TRBV5-4 and TRBJ2-5, with 13 positions matching TRBD2. The germline gives CDR1 SGHNT, CDR2 YYREEE (reference sequence). V lost 3 bases, J lost 2 bases, and 4 bases stayed unmatched. The CDR3 runs 16 residues.

The chain employs TRBV28 and TRBJ1-2; D call uncertain. V was clipped by 3 bases and J by 4 bases, with 12 bases between them. The CDR3 consists of 14 residues. CDR1 is MDHEN, CDR2 SYDVKM, per germline. This CDR3 is CASSFLLDTYGYTF. CDR3 DNA sequence: TGTGCCAGCAGTTTCCTTTTAGACACCTATGGCTACACCTTC.

This chain joins TRBV7-9 and TRBJ1-2; D is unclear. This CDR3 contains 16 residues. V lost 2 bases to trimming and J lost 2 bases, with 15 bases between them. Germline lookup yields CDR1 SEHNR and CDR2 FQNEAQ (reference sequence). CDR3 loop: CASSLLGYSKNYGYTF. The CDR3 nucleotides are TGTGCCAGCAGCTTACTGGGATACTCCAAAAACTATGGCTACACCTTC.

The rearrangement links TRBV5-1 to TRBJ2-6, with 8 bases matching TRBD1. Germline V gene sequence: CDR1 SGHRS, CDR2 YFSETQ. CDR3 length equals 18 residues. V dropped 0 bases and J dropped 4; count of bases not matched to a gene: 9. CDR3 nucleotides: TGCGCCAGCAGCTTGGGGACAGGGTCCACTGGGGGGGCCAACGTCCTGACTTTC. It specifies CASSLGTGSTGGANVLTF.

This clone was detected a few times. The V and J genes are TRBV28 and TRBJ1-2, with TRBD1 as a possible D gene (5 bases). The germline V gene encodes CDR1 MDHEN and CDR2 SYDVKM. V lost 6 bases to trimming and J lost 4 bases, with 18 bases between them. CDR3 length: 15 amino acids. CDR3 protein: CASSLQADSLYGYTF. CDR3 coding DNA: TGTGCCAGCAGCCTTCAAGCTGACAGCCTCTATGGCTACACCTTC.

This sequence joins TRBV5-8 and TRBJ2-3; possibly TRBD2 for D (7 bases). CDR3 length: 17 amino acids. The V end lost 4 bases, the J end lost 4 bases, and 22 bases lay between the germline ends. From germline, CDR1 is SGHTS and CDR2 YDEGEE. CDR3 in DNA: TGTGCCAGCAGCCCCCGAGTCCGGGGGGCGAGGGCAGATACGCAGTATTTT. As protein: CASSPRVRGARADTQYF.

This clone is termed medium-sized. This rearrangement joins TRBV7-2 to TRBJ1-1; D is unresolved. CDR3 length: 14 amino acids. The germline V and J ends were trimmed by 1 base and 10 bases, with 16 bases remaining between them. Germline assignment: CDR1 SGHTA and CDR2 FQGNSA. The CDR3 here is CASSLGPGLEGAFF. CDR3 nucleotide sequence: TGTGCCAGCAGCTTAGGGCCGGGCCTTGAGGGAGCTTTCTTT.

V gene TRBV27 combines with J gene TRBJ1-1, with TRBD1 matching 7 bases. The CDR3 is 14 amino acids. Germline V lookup: CDR1 MNHEY, CDR2 SMNVEV (reference sequence). J gave up 7 bases and V 8 bases, and 13 bases lay outside the gene matches. CDR3 protein: CASRGQGGGIEAFF. CDR3 bases: TGTGCCAGCCGAGGGCAAGGGGGCGGAATTGAAGCTTTCTTT.

The V call is TRBV11-2, the J call TRBJ2-7; D may be TRBD2 (6 bases). V was pared by 5 bases and J by 0 bases, with 14 bases between. Germline V CDR1 and CDR2: SGHAT, FQNNGV. There are 15 residues in the CDR3. CDR3 nucleotide sequence: TGTGCCAGCAGCCGAGTCCGGGGGAGCTCCTACGAGCAGTACTTC. Translating gives CASSRVRGSSYEQYF.

V is TRBV27 and J is TRBJ1-5; tentatively, D is TRBD1 (6 bases). Trimming took off 3 bases at V and 1 base at J, with 13 bases between the two ends. Germline CDR1 reads MNHEY; CDR2 reads SMNVEV (reference sequence). This CDR3 is built from 16 residues. The CDR3 reads CASSLVGGRSNQPQHF. The CDR3 nucleotides read TGTGCCAGCAGTTTGGTCGGGGGGCGCAGCAATCAGCCCCAGCATTTT.

The J gene is TRBJ2-1, the V gene TRBV5-4, with TRBD2 as a possible D gene (6 bases). The germline V gene has CDR1 SGHNT and CDR2 YYREEE (reference sequence). Trimming cost V 4 bases and J 5 bases, with 13 bases left between them. The CDR3 totals 14 residues. Written as DNA, the CDR3 is TGTGCCAGCAGCGTAGCGGTAAAAGACAATGAGCAGTTCTTC. Amino acid sequence: CASSVAVKDNEQFF.

The chain joins TRBV7-3 to TRBJ2-1; 9 bases are shared with TRBD2. J lost 6 bases, V lost 1 base, and 7 bases had no gene match. Germline V gives CDR1 SGHTA, CDR2 FQGTGA. The CDR3 is 16 residues long. The CDR3 nucleotides are TGTGCCAGCAGCTTAAGGGCGGCGGGAGGGAGCAATGAGCAGTTCTTC. It codes for CASSLRAAGGSNEQFF.

Only a few counts were recorded for this clone. The rearrangement joins TRBV29-1 to TRBJ1-2; no clear D gene. The CDR3 covers 15 residues. Germline V gives CDR1 SQVTM, CDR2 ANQGSEA. V dropped 3 bases and J dropped 7 bases, with 21 bases sitting between them. The CDR3 here is CSVEYLGRQMGGYTF. The CDR3 DNA reads as TGCAGCGTTGAGTATCTGGGCCGACAAATGGGTGGCTACACCTTC.

The chain combines TRBV30 with TRBJ2-3, with a possible D match to TRBD1 (5 bases). Germline loops: CDR1 GTSNPN, CDR2 SVGIG (reference sequence). CDR3 length: 13 amino acids. Trimming took off 4 bases at V and 2 bases at J, with 10 bases between the two ends. The CDR3 DNA is TGTGCCTGGATTCAGGGAAACACAGATACGCAGTATTTT. Translating gives CAWIQGNTDTQYF.

The table lists this clone with a few counts. The chain links TRBV28 to TRBJ2-2; D may match TRBD1 or TRBD2 (5 bases each). V lost 2 bases and J lost 10, with 17 bases in between. The CDR3 loop spans 15 amino acids. The germline V gene has CDR1 MDHEN and CDR2 SYDVKM. This CDR3 is CASSLVFGAGQELFF. The CDR3 DNA is TGTGCCAGCAGTTTAGTGTTTGGGGCGGGTCAGGAGCTGTTTTTT.